The rows below give T cell receptor beta chains drawn from one sample of a study of CD8+CD57+ T cells in acquired aplastic anemia. TCRdb re-called the reads through MiXCR, storing one row per CDR3 protein. This table has 200,000 to 250,000 distinct CDR3 sequences, more than 40% appearing once. The material sequenced was sorted CD4+, CD8+, or CD8+CD57+ T cells (not recorded which) from PBMCs. The receptors here all came from a human donor with aplastic anemia. Both conserved end residues are part of each CDR3. The D gene is left open where the match is weak. Size values are once, few and many counts, or a class for expanded clones, and some rows have none.

d_gene,abundance,j_gene,v_gene,CDR3nt,CDR3aa
-,many,TRBJ1-2,TRBV12-3/TRBV12-4,TGTGCCAGCAGGAAGACTGGTTTTGGCTACACCTTC,CASRKTGFGYTF
-,-,TRBJ1-4,TRBV7-3,TGCGCCAGCAGCCAAGTCGGGGGGGGGAGAGCTAATGAAGAACTGTTTTTT,CASSQVGGGRANEELFF
TRBD1,few,TRBJ2-7,TRBV30,TGTGCCTGGCGTGGACAGGGTTACTACGAGCAGTACTTC,CAWRGQGYYEQYF
-,-,TRBJ2-5,TRBV25-1,TGTGCCAGCAGTGTGGGCAGCCAGACCCAGTACTTC,CASSVGSQTQYF
-,-,TRBJ2-7,TRBV2,TGTGCCAGCAGTCACGATTCCTACGAGCAGTACTTC,CASSHDSYEQYF
-,once,TRBJ2-7,TRBV7-6,TGTGCCAGCAGCTTTACAGAAACTTCCTACGAGCAGTACTTC,CASSFTETSYEQYF
TRBD1,-,TRBJ1-1,TRBV7-9,TGTGCCAGCAGCCTAAGGTATGACAGGGTCGTGGGGGCGGGGACTGAAGCTTTCTTT,CASSLRYDRVVGAGTEAFF
-,many,TRBJ1-2,TRBV30,TGTGCCTCGGAGGGTTCTGGCGGCTACACCTTC,CASEGSGGYTF
-,-,TRBJ1-1,TRBV7-9,TGTGCCAGCAGCATAAGCGGGCAGGGTAGCCCTGAAGCTTTCTTT,CASSISGQGSPEAFF
TRBD1,-,TRBJ2-7,TRBV27,TGTGCCAGCAGTTCTAAGCCCCCAGGACAGGGGGCGTACGAGCAGTACTTC,CASSSKPPGQGAYEQYF
TRBD1,-,TRBJ1-1,TRBV20-1,TGCAGTGCCGTCCCCTTACAGGGGCCGAACACTGAAGCTTTCTTT,CSAVPLQGPNTEAFF
-,many,TRBJ1-2,TRBV28,TGTGCCAGCACCCCTACTGACAGGTCCGATGGCTACACCTTC,CASTPTDRSDGYTF
TRBD2,-,TRBJ2-3,TRBV7-9,TGTGCCAGCAGCGTAGTTTGGACTAGCGGGACAGATACGCAGTATTTT,CASSVVWTSGTDTQYF
-,-,TRBJ2-7,TRBV12-3/TRBV12-4,TGTGCCAGCACCTCACACTCTCGGGGGCCAACCTACGAGCAGTACTTC,CASTSHSRGPTYEQYF
TRBD1,once,TRBJ1-4,TRBV20-1,TGCAGTGCTGAATCATACAGGGACAGTAATGAAAAACTGTTTTTT,CSAESYRDSNEKLFF
-,many,TRBJ1-1,TRBV4-1,TGCGCCAGCAGCCAAGACGGCCCCTTGGACACTGAAGCTTTCTTT,CASSQDGPLDTEAFF
-,many,TRBJ2-7,TRBV12-3/TRBV12-4,TGTGCCAGCAGCCGCTCATCCTACGAGCAGTACTTC,CASSRSSYEQYF
-,-,TRBJ2-1,TRBV7-9,TGTGCCAGCAGCCCCCCGGGACGACAGCCCGAGCAGTTCTTC,CASSPPGRQPEQFF
-,many,TRBJ1-6,TRBV7-6,TGTGCCAGCAGTCAAGGGGGTCTTTCACCCCTCCACTTT,CASSQGGLSPLHF
-,-,TRBJ1-2,TRBV24-1,TGTGCCACCAGTGAACCGGGGGCCCGCTACACCTTC,CATSEPGARYTF
TRBD2,many,TRBJ2-1,TRBV29-1,TGCAGCGTTGTGGGCGGGAGCGGGAGCTCCTACAATGAGCAGTTCTTC,CSVVGGSGSSYNEQFF
-,few,TRBJ1-4,TRBV9,TGTGCCAGCAGCGTGGACACCATTGGGGGAACTAATGAAAAACTGTTTTTT,CASSVDTIGGTNEKLFF
-,-,TRBJ2-7,TRBV20-1,TGCAGTGCTAGAGGCTGGACAGTGCAGTACTTC,CSARGWTVQYF
-,-,TRBJ1-1,TRBV30,TGTGCCTGGAGTAACTTAGGGGCGAACACTGAAGCTTTCTTT,CAWSNLGANTEAFF
-,many,TRBJ2-2,TRBV28,TGTGCCAGCCTGGGTTTGATGGAGCTGTTTTTT,CASLGLMELFF
-,-,TRBJ1-4,TRBV7-3,TGTGCCAGCAGCCCGATAGTGGGCGCTGAAAAACTGTTTTTT,CASSPIVGAEKLFF
TRBD2,-,TRBJ2-3,TRBV24-1,TGTGCCACCAGTGATCACGCTAGCGGGGCCACAGATACGCAGTATTTT,CATSDHASGATDTQYF
-,-,TRBJ2-5,TRBV12-3/TRBV12-4,TGTGCCAGCAGGGCGGGACCGGTTCTGGAGACCCAGTACTTC,CASRAGPVLETQYF
TRBD1,few,TRBJ2-6,TRBV7-9,TGTGCCAGCAGGAAGGACAGGGTCTCTGGGGCCAACGTCCTGACTTTC,CASRKDRVSGANVLTF
TRBD2,-,TRBJ2-1,TRBV7-8,TGTGCCAGCAGCTTACACCGGGGTAGCGGGGGCGCCGGGGGCTCCTACAATGAGCAGTTCTTC,CASSLHRGSGGAGGSYNEQFF
-,many,TRBJ2-7,TRBV11-1,TGTGCCAGCAGCTTAGCGCTCAACAGGGTCGACGAGCAGTACTTC,CASSLALNRVDEQYF
TRBD1,many,TRBJ1-2,TRBV5-8,TGTGCCAGCAGCTTGCTCAGGGACAGATTTGTCTATGGCTACACCTTC,CASSLLRDRFVYGYTF
TRBD1,-,TRBJ2-7,TRBV20-1,TGCAGTGCTACCCCCGGGACAGGGATCCACGAGCAGTACTTC,CSATPGTGIHEQYF
TRBD1,many,TRBJ2-7,TRBV7-9,TGTGCCAGCAGCCCTAGACAGACAGGGTTAAGCTACGAGCAGTACTTC,CASSPRQTGLSYEQYF
TRBD2,many,TRBJ2-1,TRBV7-8,TGTGCCAGCAGCTTCCCCTCCCAAGGACTAGCGGGGGGTCCGTACAATGAGCAGTTCTTC,CASSFPSQGLAGGPYNEQFF
TRBD2,many,TRBJ2-3,TRBV9,TGTGCCAGCAGCGTAGCCGGACTAGCCGGAGCAGATACGCAGTATTTT,CASSVAGLAGADTQYF
-,-,TRBJ2-3,TRBV9,TGTGCCAGCACCCTAGGCGACTCTACAGATACGCAGTATTTT,CASTLGDSTDTQYF
-,-,TRBJ1-1,TRBV7-2,TGTGCCAGCAGCCGGGGGGGAGGGGACACTGAAGCTTTCTTT,CASSRGGGDTEAFF
-,many,TRBJ1-1,TRBV7-2,TGTGCCAGCAGCTTATATTGGAACACTGAAGCTTTCTTT,CASSLYWNTEAFF
TRBD1,few,TRBJ2-7,TRBV5-6,TGTGCCAGCAGCCTAGAAGATACAGGGGGCCTCTACGAGCAGTACTTC,CASSLEDTGGLYEQYF
TRBD1,many,TRBJ1-5,TRBV7-8,TGTGCCAGCACGACAGGGGGCTACAATCAGCCCCAGCATTTT,CASTTGGYNQPQHF
-,-,TRBJ2-7,TRBV7-9,TGTGCCAACAGCTTATACGAGCAGTACTTC,CANSLYEQYF
-,many,TRBJ1-2,TRBV6-4,TGTGCCAGCAGTGAAGGGACCGTAAACTATGGCTACACCTTC,CASSEGTVNYGYTF
TRBD2,-,TRBJ2-3,TRBV20-1,TGCAGTGGGCGGGAGGGCAGAGATACGCAGTATTTT,CSGREGRDTQYF
TRBD2,many,TRBJ2-5,TRBV5-8,TGTGCCAGCAGCCCAGGACTAGCGGGATCTGAGTACCAAGAGACCCAGTACTTC,CASSPGLAGSEYQETQYF
TRBD1,many,TRBJ1-6,TRBV4-1,TGCGCCAGCAGCCGAGATGCCGGGACAGGAAATTCACCCCTCCACTTT,CASSRDAGTGNSPLHF
-,many,TRBJ2-1,TRBV29-1,TGCAGCGTCTCGGTGGGCGAGCAGTTCTTC,CSVSVGEQFF
-,many,TRBJ2-5,TRBV2,TGTGCCAGCACAGACCGGGTCTTGTGTTACTTC,CASTDRVLCYF
-,-,TRBJ1-1,TRBV10-3,TGTGCCATCAGTGATCAGGGGAAGATGAACACTGAAGCTTTCTTT,CAISDQGKMNTEAFF
-,many,TRBJ2-7,TRBV20-1,TGCAGTGCTAGAGATCCGGACAGTACCTACGAGCAGTACTTC,CSARDPDSTYEQYF
-,-,TRBJ1-4,TRBV2,TGTGCCAGCGAGAACGAGTCTGCGGATGAAAAACTGTTTTTT,CASENESADEKLFF
TRBD2,once,TRBJ2-7,TRBV12-3/TRBV12-4,TGTGCCAGCAGTTTACCCGGGGGGACCTACGAGCAGTACTTC,CASSLPGGTYEQYF
-,-,TRBJ1-5,TRBV6-2/TRBV6-3,TGTGCCAGCAGTTACTCGCCAGTCGATCAGCCCCAGCATTTT,CASSYSPVDQPQHF
-,-,TRBJ2-3,TRBV5-6,TGTGCCAGCAGCTTGGGTCCGTCCCTCAGGACCAATGAGCAGTATTTT,CASSLGPSLRTNEQYF
-,few,TRBJ1-1,TRBV4-2,TGTGCCAGCAGCCAAGGCGGAGGGTATGACACTGAAGCTTTCTTT,CASSQGGGYDTEAFF
-,many,TRBJ2-7,TRBV29-1,TGCAGCGTCTTCACGAGGTCAGTCGCACACGAGCAGTACTTC,CSVFTRSVAHEQYF
-,many,TRBJ2-1,TRBV6-2/TRBV6-3,TGTGCCAGCAGTTACTCAGACAGTACCTACAATGAGCAGTTCTTC,CASSYSDSTYNEQFF
-,few,TRBJ2-5,TRBV12-3/TRBV12-4,TGTGCCAGCAGCATAACCGGGGGCGGGGAGACCCAGTACTTC,CASSITGGGETQYF
-,-,TRBJ1-1,TRBV12-3/TRBV12-4,TGTGCCAGCAGTTTGCTTTTCACTGAAGCTTTCTTT,CASSLLFTEAFF
-,once,TRBJ1-4,TRBV19,TGTGCCAGTAGTATGGACACTAAAGTAGGAAAACTGTTTTTT,CASSMDTKVGKLFF